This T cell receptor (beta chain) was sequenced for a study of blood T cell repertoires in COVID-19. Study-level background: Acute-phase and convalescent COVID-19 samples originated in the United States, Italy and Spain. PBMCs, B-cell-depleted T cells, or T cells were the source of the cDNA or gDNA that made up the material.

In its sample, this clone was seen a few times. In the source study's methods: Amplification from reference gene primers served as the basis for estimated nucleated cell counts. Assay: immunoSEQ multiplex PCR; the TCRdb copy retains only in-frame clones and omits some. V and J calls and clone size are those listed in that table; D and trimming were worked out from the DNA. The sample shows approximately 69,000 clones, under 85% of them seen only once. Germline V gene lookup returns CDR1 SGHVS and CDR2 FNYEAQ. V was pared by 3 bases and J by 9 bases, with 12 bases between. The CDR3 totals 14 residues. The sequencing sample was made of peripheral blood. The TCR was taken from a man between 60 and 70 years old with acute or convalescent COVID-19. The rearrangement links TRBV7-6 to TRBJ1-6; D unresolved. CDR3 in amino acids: CASSLAEAASPLHF. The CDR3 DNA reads TGTGCCAGCAGCTTGGCAGAGGCGGCTTCACCCCTCCACTTT.